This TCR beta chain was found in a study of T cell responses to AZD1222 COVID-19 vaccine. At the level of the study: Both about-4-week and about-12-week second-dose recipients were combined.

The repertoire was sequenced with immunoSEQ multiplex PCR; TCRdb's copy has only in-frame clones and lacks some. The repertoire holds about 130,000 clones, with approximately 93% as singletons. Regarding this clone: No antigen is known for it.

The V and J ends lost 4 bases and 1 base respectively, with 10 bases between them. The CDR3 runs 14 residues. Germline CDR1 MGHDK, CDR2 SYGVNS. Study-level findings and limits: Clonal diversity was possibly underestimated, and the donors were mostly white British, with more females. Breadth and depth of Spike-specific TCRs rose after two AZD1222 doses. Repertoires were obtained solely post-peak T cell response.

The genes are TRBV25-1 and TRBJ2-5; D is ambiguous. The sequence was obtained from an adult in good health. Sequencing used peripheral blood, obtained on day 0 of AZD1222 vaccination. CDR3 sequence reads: CASSGPRLQETQYF. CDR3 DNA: TGTGCCAGCAGTGGTCCGAGACTCCAAGAGACCCAGTACTTC.